A single T cell receptor (beta chain) is shown here with its context. The entry originates in a study of control samples from healthy donors and cancer patients. Losses at the gene ends were 6 bases for V and 5 bases for J; bases not matched to a gene: 5. The CDR3 runs 15 residues. Germline V CDR1 and CDR2: LNHDA, SQIVND (reference sequence). The repertoire was sequenced with immunoSEQ multiplex PCR; TCRdb's copy has only in-frame clones and lacks some. The table includes under 95,000 clones, approximately 89% detected once. The V call is TRBV19, the J call TRBJ1-6; 9 bases align to TRBD1. The sequence derives from a woman in her thirties in good health. Material for sequencing was blood. The CDR3 coding sequence is TGTGCCAGTAGACGGGACAGGGCCAATAATTCACCCCTCCACTTT. It translates to CASRRDRANNSPLHF.